Sequencing of this T cell receptor beta chain was carried out in a study of blood T cell repertoires in COVID-19. Looking at the study overall: The cDNA or gDNA used as material had been derived from T cells, B-cell-depleted T cells, or PBMCs.

Original data processing: Reference gene primer amplification yielded estimated nucleated cell counts. The protocol was immunoSEQ multiplex PCR, while the TCRdb copy is restricted to in-frame clones and leaves out a portion. D and trimming come from the DNA, and the V and J calls and clone size come from that table. The table records 150,000 to 160,000 clones, about 90% of them present only once. This clone was observed a single time. This sequence originates from a man between 50 and 59 years old with acute or convalescent COVID-19. The source material was peripheral blood.

CDR3 sequence reads: CASRGQYNSPLHF. CDR3 bases: TGTGCCAGCAGGGGACAATATAATTCACCCCTCCACTTT. The chain carries TRBV28 and TRBJ1-6; tentatively, D is TRBD1 (6 bases). V dropped 6 bases and J dropped 4 bases, with 7 bases sitting between them. The germline V gene encodes CDR1 MDHEN and CDR2 SYDVKM. CDR3 length equals 13 residues.